Presented here are 23 T cell receptor beta chains from one specimen sequenced in a study of T cells in Graves' hyperthyroidism and ophthalmopathy. TCR beta CDR3 region amplification was performed from RNA transcripts. Using the HTBI primer set, a first-round RT-PCR was run on the TCR CDR3. TCRdb re-called the multiplex PCR reads with MiXCR, one entry per CDR3 protein. The table records fewer than 550,000 distinct CDR3 sequences, roughly a quarter of them present only once. The sample comprised blood. The receptors stem from a woman in her 30s with Graves' ophthalmopathy.

This clonotype was counted ten times or more. CDR3 nucleotides: TGTGCCATCAGTGAGTCGTCGTCTGTTGAAGCTTTCTTT. This translates into CAISESSSVEAFF. The rearrangement joins TRBV10-3 to TRBJ1-1; D is ambiguous. The CDR3 spans 13 residues. Looked up from germline, CDR1 is ENHRY and CDR2 is SYGVKD. V was pared by 0 bases and J by 7 bases, with 9 bases between.

The chain links TRBV6-1 to TRBJ2-7, with TRBD1 matching over 11 bases. CDR1 and CDR2 from the germline V gene are MNHNS and SASEGT. The J segment lost 5 bases and the V segment lost 0 bases, leaving 6 bases of the junction unmatched. CDR3 size: 16 residues. The CDR3 sequence: CASSEAWTGGLDEQYF. The CDR3 DNA reads as TGTGCCAGCAGTGAAGCTTGGACAGGGGGCCTCGACGAGCAGTACTTC.

This clonotype was detected many times. The rearrangement joins TRBV6-5 to TRBJ1-6; D call uncertain. From germline, CDR1 is MNHEY and CDR2 SVGAGI. CDR3 length: 15 amino acids. The V end was cut by 0 bases, the J end by 7 bases, with 10 bases between. DNA of the CDR3: TGTGCCAGCAGTTACTCGTTCCAGAGGAATTCACCCCTCCACTTT. This codes for CASSYSFQRNSPLHF.

The table lists this clonotype with many counts. V is TRBV19 and J is TRBJ1-6; D uncertain. Germline V lookup: CDR1 LNHDA, CDR2 SQIVND (reference sequence). With 8 bases removed from V and 0 bases from J, the gap between germline ends came to 8 bases. CDR3 size: 14 residues. CDR3 sequence reads: CASLASSYNSPLHF. DNA for the CDR3: TGTGCCAGTTTGGCGAGCTCCTATAATTCACCCCTCCACTTT.

J is TRBJ2-7 and V is TRBV5-1; the match to TRBD1 covers 8 bases. Trimming cost V 0 bases and J 6 bases; bases outside gene matches: 5. Germline V gene sequence: CDR1 SGHRS, CDR2 YFSETQ. This CDR3 is 14 amino acids long. Here the CDR3 reads CASSLGTGNREQYF. As DNA, the CDR3 is TGCGCCAGCAGCTTGGGGACAGGGAATCGCGAGCAGTACTTC.

This clonotype is a singleton in its sample. CDR3 coding DNA: TGCGCCAGCAGCTTGACAGGACCCACCTATGGCTACACCTTC. Protein sequence: CASSLTGPTYGYTF. This sequence joins TRBV5-1 and TRBJ1-2, with D possibly being TRBD1 (5 bases). Germline V CDR1 and CDR2: SGHRS, YFSETQ. This CDR3 comprises 14 residues. V was trimmed by 1 base and J by 4 bases, leaving 11 bases between them. Drawing the rest from reference TRBV5-1 and TRBJ1-2, the complete variable domain is KAGVTQTPRYLIKTRGQQVTLSCSPISGHRSVSWYQQTPGQGLQFLFEYFSETQRNKGNFPGRFSGRQFSNSRSEMNVSTLELGDSALYLCASSLTGPTYGYTFGSGTRLTVV.

This clonotype was counted a single time. The CDR3 DNA sequence: TGTGCCAGCTCACCCCTAGGTGGAGGAAGCAATCAGCCCCAGCATTTT. It encodes CASSPLGGGSNQPQHF. V and J are TRBV18 and TRBJ1-5; D ambiguous. The CDR3 runs to 16 residues. Trimming shortened V by 3 bases and J by 1 base, and 13 bases separated the two germline ends. Germline lookup yields CDR1 KGHSH and CDR2 LQKENI.

This clonotype has ten or more counts. The rearrangement uses TRBV7-9 and TRBJ1-1; TRBD1 matches 7 bases. The V segment lost 4 bases and the J segment 11 bases; nucleotides outside the gene matches: 13. CDR3 length equals 14 residues. The germline V gene has CDR1 SEHNR and CDR2 FQNEAQ (reference sequence). CDR3 residues: CASSSRGATGRAFF. The CDR3 nucleotides read TGTGCCAGCAGCTCCAGAGGCGCGACAGGGAGGGCTTTCTTT.

This clonotype has a count of ten or more. The chain recombines TRBV4-1 with TRBJ1-2; D is uncertain. Trimming shortened V by 0 bases and J by 6 bases, and 8 bases separated the two germline ends. Germline V gene data show CDR1 as MGHRA and CDR2 as YSYEKL. The CDR3 consists of 13 residues. Here the CDR3 DNA reads TGCGCCAGCAGCCAAGATCTTGGGCATGGCTACACCTTC. This codes for CASSQDLGHGYTF.

This clonotype occurred a few times. The chain couples TRBV29-1 to TRBJ2-5, with TRBD1 matching over 8 bases. Germline values: CDR1 SQVTM, CDR2 ANQGSEA. The CDR3 covers 15 residues. The V segment lost 1 base and the J segment 1 base; nucleotides outside the gene matches: 5. The CDR3 DNA follows: TGCAGCGTTGAAGTCGGGACAGGAGTCCAAGAGACCCAGTACTTC. This sequence encodes CSVEVGTGVQETQYF.

Worth noting for this clonotype: The conserved closing phenylalanine or tryptophan is absent in this CDR3, likely reflecting a read error. The DNA is left out, because the CDR3 cannot be placed on it with certainty; the CDR3 is given as TCRdb lists it. The J gene is TRBJ2-2, the V gene TRBV2; the table calls TRBD1, which could not be checked here. CDR1 SNHLY and CDR2 FYNNEI come from the germline V gene. The CDR3 is 14 amino acids in total, end residues counted. CDR3 amino acids: CASRGTGKIYELVL.

The V gene is TRBV6-2 or TRBV6-3, the J gene TRBJ2-5; 14 nucleotides line up with TRBD2. Germline V gene data show CDR1 as MNHEY and CDR2 as SVGEGT. The V gene end was trimmed by 2 bases and the J gene end by 2 bases; junction bases not matched to a gene: 10. This CDR3 comprises 19 residues. The CDR3 protein is CASSYMPGLAGGHQETQYF. CDR3 sequence (DNA): TGTGCCAGCAGTTACATGCCCGGACTAGCGGGGGGTCATCAAGAGACCCAGTACTTC.

This clonotype was observed many times. The rearrangement joins TRBV4-1 to TRBJ2-5, with D perhaps assigned TRBD1 or TRBD2 (5 bases each). V gave up 5 bases and J gave up 1 base, with 5 bases separating them. This CDR3 comprises 12 residues. The germline gives CDR1 MGHRA, CDR2 YSYEKL. For the CDR3, the DNA is TGCGCCAGCAGCGGGGGCCAAGAGACCCAGTACTTC. It is translated as CASSGGQETQYF.

This clonotype was counted many times. The rearrangement joins TRBV6-5 to TRBJ2-7; 7 bases map to TRBD1. Germline CDR1 MNHEY, CDR2 SVGAGI. With V trimmed by 0 bases and J by 2 bases, 10 bases remained unmatched. The CDR3 covers 17 residues. The DNA for the CDR3 is TGTGCCAGCAGTTACTCAATTCCCGGGACAGACACCTACGAGCAGTACTTC. The encoded protein is CASSYSIPGTDTYEQYF.

This clonotype has ten or more counts. The junction and the germline gene differ at one end; a read error may be behind it. The chain links TRBV20-1 to TRBJ2-4; D possibly corresponds to TRBD1 (6 bases). This CDR3 spans 12 amino acids. Germline assignment: CDR1 DFQATT and CDR2 SNEGSKA (reference sequence). This CDR3 reads CSARGRHDIKYF. CDR3 DNA: TGCAGTGCCAGGGGACGCCACGACATTAAGTACTTC.

The chain employs TRBV6-1 and TRBJ1-1; the D is unclear. Germline assignment: CDR1 MNHNS and CDR2 SASEGT. V was trimmed by 2 bases and J by 3 bases, leaving 7 bases between them. The CDR3 is 13 residues long. The CDR3, as DNA: TGTGCCAGCAGTGAAAACACCCACACTGAAGCTTTCTTT. Its protein is CASSENTHTEAFF.

At least ten counts were recorded for this clonotype. V gene TRBV20-1 combines with J gene TRBJ1-2; 7 bases fit TRBD1. Germline CDR1 DFQATT, CDR2 SNEGSKA (reference sequence). CDR3 size: 14 residues. V dropped 5 bases and J dropped 5; count of bases not matched to a gene: 11. The CDR3 sequence: CSALPDRSLYGYTF. In nucleotides, the CDR3 is TGCAGTGCTCTCCCGGACAGGAGCCTTTATGGCTACACCTTC.

This clonotype has ten or more counts. The V and J genes are TRBV2 and TRBJ2-7; possibly TRBD2 for D (5 bases). This CDR3 contains 12 residues. V was clipped by 11 bases and J by 1 base, with 12 bases between them. The V gene's germline CDR1 is SNHLY and CDR2 FYNNEI. CDR3 sequence reads: CAGGRDSYEQYF. In DNA, the CDR3 is TGTGCCGGAGGAAGGGATTCCTACGAGCAGTACTTC. Filled out from reference TRBV2 and TRBJ2-7, the complete variable domain reads EPEVTQTPSHQVTQMGQEVILRCVPISNHLYFYWYRQILGQKVEFLVSFYNNEISEKSEIFDDQFSVERPDGSNFTLKIRSTKLEDSAMYFCAGGRDSYEQYFGPGTRLTVT.

The J gene is TRBJ1-1, the V gene TRBV7-9; 9 bases agree with TRBD1. V was pared by 3 bases and J by 4 bases, with 6 bases of the junction left unmatched. The CDR3 runs to 15 residues. From germline, CDR1 is SEHNR and CDR2 FQNEAQ (reference sequence). CDR3 sequence (DNA): TGTGCCAGCAGCTTCCTTACAGGGGGCATCACTGAAGCTTTCTTT. This sequence encodes CASSFLTGGITEAFF.

This clonotype was recorded many times. V and J are TRBV2 and TRBJ1-5; TRBD1 matches 9 bases. Germline CDR1 SNHLY, CDR2 FYNNEI. The junction had 7 bases not matched to a gene; V was cut back by 7 bases and J by 6 bases. This CDR3 is 14 amino acids long. The CDR3: CASTQGQGVQPQHF. The CDR3 nucleotides read TGTGCCAGCACCCAGGGACAGGGTGTTCAGCCCCAGCATTTT.

About this clonotype: Compared with germline, one end of the junction differs, possibly owing to a read error. The CDR3 DNA follows: TGCGCCAGTGGGTTACAGGCGACCCAAAGCTCCTATAATTCACCCCTCCACTTT. Protein sequence: CASGLQATQSSYNSPLHF. The chain employs TRBV12-3 or TRBV12-4 and TRBJ1-6; D perhaps matches TRBD1 (5 bases). The CDR3 is 18 amino acids.

The chain couples TRBV7-8 to TRBJ2-7; D gene uncertain. The CDR3 contains 15 residues. V lost 1 base and J lost 2, with 12 bases in between. Germline V gene data show CDR1 as SGHVS and CDR2 as FQNEAQ. The CDR3 region is CASSLVRQSPYEQYF. CDR3 sequence (DNA): TGTGCCAGCAGCTTAGTCCGACAATCTCCCTACGAGCAGTACTTC. Full variable domain (remainder filled in from reference TRBV7-8 and TRBJ2-7): GAGVSQSPRYKVAKRGQDVALRCDPISGHVSLFWYQQALGQGPEFLTYFQNEAQLDKSGLPSDRFFAERPEGSVSTLKIQRTQQEDSAVYLCASSLVRQSPYEQYFGPGTRLTVT.

This clonotype was observed many times. The rearrangement links TRBV19 to TRBJ1-2; D may be TRBD1 (6 bases). V was cut by 10 bases and J by 1 base, with 34 bases left in between. The CDR3 is 20 amino acids. Germline CDR1 reads LNHDA; CDR2 reads SQIVND (reference sequence). The CDR3 DNA is TGTGCCACCTGTACTCCTTACCCGGGACACCTTCTACGTTTTAACTATGGCTACACCTTC. This gives the protein CATCTPYPGHLLRFNYGYTF.